This is a list of T cell receptor beta chains from one sample in a study of T cell responses to AZD1222 COVID-19 vaccine. Data came from immunoSEQ multiplex PCR; TCRdb stores just in-frame clones and leaves some out. The table has about 94,000 clones, approximately 81% seen once. Material: peripheral blood, obtained 28 days after the second AZD1222 dose. The receptors shown here come from an adult who received the AZD1222 COVID-19 vaccine. The CDR3 runs from the conserved cysteine through the conserved F or W. Each record gives: clone size, D gene, V gene, J gene, CDR3 length, CDR3 protein, CDR3 DNA. A D gene is named only where the DNA matches it firmly. For some rows the clone size is stated as once, few or many, or as a class when expanded; others skip it.

-	TRBD1	TRBV10-3	TRBJ1-2	15	CAISAPGQGNYGYTF	TGTGCCATCAGTGCGCCGGGACAGGGAAACTATGGCTACACCTTC
-	TRBD1	TRBV6-2/TRBV6-3	TRBJ2-1	15	CASSNRDRVNNEQFF	TGTGCCAGCAGCAACCGGGACAGGGTTAACAATGAGCAGTTCTTC
-	TRBD2	TRBV7-9	TRBJ2-3	19	CASSPPIFLLAGGPDTQYF	TGTGCCAGCAGCCCCCCCATTTTTTTACTAGCGGGAGGGCCAGATACGCAGTATTTT
-	-	TRBV6-5	TRBJ2-4	16	CASSYSARVGKNIQYF	TGTGCCAGCAGTTACTCGGCCCGGGTGGGCAAAAACATTCAGTACTTC
-	TRBD1	TRBV9	TRBJ2-7	16	CASSVAGTGLIYEQYF	TGTGCCAGCAGCGTAGCTGGGACAGGGTTGATCTACGAGCAGTACTTC
-	TRBD2	TRBV5-4	TRBJ2-1	17	CASSLGPSGDLHNEQFF	TGTGCCAGCAGCTTGGGACCTAGCGGGGATCTACACAATGAGCAGTTCTTC
once	TRBD2	TRBV6-2/TRBV6-3	TRBJ2-1	18	CASSYLTTSSSPYNEQFF	TGTGCCAGCAGTTACTTAACGACTAGCAGCAGCCCCTACAATGAGCAGTTCTTC
-	-	TRBV30	TRBJ2-2	15	CAWSHSGGDTGELFF	TGTGCCTGGAGCCACTCAGGAGGGGACACCGGGGAGCTGTTTTTT
-	-	TRBV7-9	TRBJ1-3	16	CASSTLGGALRNTIYF	TGTGCCAGCAGCACCCTCGGGGGGGCGCTTAGGAACACCATATATTTT
-	-	TRBV5-1	TRBJ1-3	15	CASSSQGVSRNTIYF	TGCGCCAGCAGCTCCCAGGGAGTTTCGCGAAACACCATATATTTT
-	-	TRBV19	TRBJ1-1	13	CASSTNLNTEAFF	TGTGCCAGTAGTACCAATTTGAACACTGAAGCTTTCTTT
-	-	TRBV5-1	TRBJ1-2	15	CASSATSGTDYGYTF	TGCGCCAGCAGCGCGACCTCCGGGACGGACTATGGCTACACCTTC
-	TRBD2	TRBV7-6	TRBJ2-3	19	CASSLEASGGSTYTDTQYF	TGTGCCAGCAGCTTAGAAGCTAGCGGGGGGTCGACTTACACAGATACGCAGTATTTT
-	TRBD2	TRBV7-2	TRBJ2-2	18	CASSPGLAGEGNTGELFF	TGTGCCAGCAGCCCCGGACTAGCGGGAGAGGGTAACACCGGGGAGCTGTTTTTT
-	-	TRBV19	TRBJ1-4	14	CASSRLQGSRQLFF	TGTGCCAGTAGCCGACTCCAAGGCTCCAGGCAACTGTTTTTT
-	-	TRBV7-9	TRBJ2-7	12	CASSNKIYEQYF	TGTGCCAGCAGTAACAAGATCTACGAGCAGTACTTC
-	TRBD1	TRBV4-1	TRBJ1-6	15	CASSQGQADNSPLHF	TGCGCCAGCAGCCAGGGACAGGCGGATAATTCACCCCTCCACTTT
-	-	TRBV19	TRBJ1-5	13	CASTHYSNQPQHF	TGTGCCAGTACCCACTATAGCAATCAGCCCCAGCATTTT
-	-	TRBV7-8	TRBJ2-2	14	CASSSGLNTGELFF	TGTGCCAGCAGCTCCGGATTGAACACCGGGGAGCTGTTTTTT
few	-	TRBV2	TRBJ1-6	11	CASRGNSPLHF	TGTGCCAGCCGTGGTAATTCACCCCTCCACTTT
once	-	TRBV7-9	TRBJ2-1	15	CASSLEASGSQRRFF	TGTGCCAGCAGCTTAGAAGCCTCGGGCAGCCAGCGTCGGTTCTTC
-	-	TRBV18	TRBJ1-1	16	CASSPPWGSMNTEAFF	TGTGCCAGCTCACCACCATGGGGTTCCATGAACACTGAAGCTTTCTTT
-	TRBD2	TRBV19	TRBJ2-1	14	CASRTSGIVNEQFF	TGTGCCAGTAGAACCAGCGGGATCGTCAATGAGCAGTTCTTC
-	-	TRBV6-5	TRBJ1-1	12	CASSPDSSEAFF	TGTGCCAGCAGCCCCGACAGTTCTGAAGCTTTCTTT
-	TRBD1	TRBV19	TRBJ1-1	13	CASSRTGNTEAFF	TGTGCCAGTAGTAGGACAGGGAACACTGAAGCTTTCTTT
-	TRBD1	TRBV6-5	TRBJ2-5	14	CASSYSGGGETQYF	TGTGCCAGCAGTTACTCAGGGGGCGGAGAGACCCAGTACTTC
-	-	TRBV3-1/TRBV3-2	TRBJ2-5	14	CASSRGPTVETQYF	TGTGCCAGCTCCCGGGGCCCCACGGTAGAGACCCAGTACTTC
-	-	TRBV7-2	TRBJ2-7	13	CASRPGTAYEQYF	TGTGCCAGCAGGCCCGGGACGGCCTACGAGCAGTACTTC
-	-	TRBV19	TRBJ1-1	16	CASSNLRGIMNTEAFF	TGTGCCAGTAGTAATCTCAGGGGAATTATGAACACTGAAGCTTTCTTT
few	-	TRBV4-1	TRBJ1-1	15	CASSQDSRPNTEAFF	TGCGCCAGCAGCCAAGACTCAAGGCCGAACACTGAAGCTTTCTTT
-	-	TRBV13	TRBJ2-3	13	CASSLVSADTQYF	TGTGCCAGCAGCTTGGTTTCCGCAGATACGCAGTATTTT
-	-	TRBV2	TRBJ1-4	15	CASSDSTGAWEKLFF	TGTGCCAGCAGTGACTCGACGGGGGCTTGGGAAAAACTGTTTTTT
-	TRBD1	TRBV4-3	TRBJ1-4	14	CASSPTGIGEKLFF	TGCGCCAGCAGCCCGACAGGGATAGGGGAAAAACTGTTTTTT
-	-	TRBV27	TRBJ2-2	16	CASNPRGRGGTGELFF	TGTGCCAGCAACCCTCGGGGCAGGGGAGGAACCGGGGAGCTGTTTTTT
-	TRBD1	TRBV30	TRBJ2-2	12	CAWTTGAGELFF	TGTGCCTGGACAACAGGGGCCGGGGAGCTGTTTTTT
-	TRBD2	TRBV27	TRBJ2-7	12	CASSKRDHEQYF	TGTGCCAGCAGCAAGCGGGACCACGAGCAGTACTTC
-	-	TRBV7-9	TRBJ1-2	14	CASSRDSQSDGYTF	TGTGCCAGCAGCCGGGACTCCCAAAGCGATGGCTACACCTTC
-	-	TRBV27	TRBJ1-6	12	CASSTADTPLHF	TGTGCCAGCAGCACTGCGGACACACCCCTCCACTTT
few	-	TRBV27	TRBJ2-1	16	CASSLSLDSFYNEQFF	TGTGCCAGCAGTCTCTCCCTGGACTCCTTTTACAATGAGCAGTTCTTC